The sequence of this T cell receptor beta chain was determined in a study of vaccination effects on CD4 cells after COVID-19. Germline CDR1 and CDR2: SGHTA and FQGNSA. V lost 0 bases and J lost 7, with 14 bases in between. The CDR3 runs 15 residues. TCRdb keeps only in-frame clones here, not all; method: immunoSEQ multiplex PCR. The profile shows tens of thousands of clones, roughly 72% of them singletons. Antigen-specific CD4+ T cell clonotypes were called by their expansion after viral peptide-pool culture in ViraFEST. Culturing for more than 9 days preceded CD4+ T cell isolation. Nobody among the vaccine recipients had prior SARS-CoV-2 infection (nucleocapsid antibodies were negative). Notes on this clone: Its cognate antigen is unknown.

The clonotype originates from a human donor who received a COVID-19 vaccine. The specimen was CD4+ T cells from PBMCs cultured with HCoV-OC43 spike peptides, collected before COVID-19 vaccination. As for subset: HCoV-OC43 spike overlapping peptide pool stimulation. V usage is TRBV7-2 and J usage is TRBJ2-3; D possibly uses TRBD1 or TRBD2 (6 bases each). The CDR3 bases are TGTGCCAGCAGCTTAGCGTCTGGGGGGCCCTATACGCAGTATTTT. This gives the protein CASSLASGGPYTQYF.